These 15 T cell receptor beta chains share one sample of origin, sequenced in a study of radiotherapy plus CTLA-4 blockade in lung cancer (dated by TCRdb to 2016 to 2019). Library prep was done by the immunoSEQ multiplex PCR assay. What TCRdb holds here is the immuneACCESS table cut down to in-frame rearrangements. Part of the clones is not present; checked against another copy, under half of the missing clones reflect an unresolved V gene, and the others are unexplained. The sample contains 45,000 to 55,000 clones, approximately 76% of them found a single time. Clones ranked in the top ten supply around 10% of the sample. This specimen was peripheral blood, taken from a patient treated with radiotherapy plus ipilimumab. The receptors here all came from a human donor with non-small cell lung cancer who had stable disease on radiotherapy plus ipilimumab.

The chain employs TRBV12-5 and TRBJ2-3; the D is unclear. Germline V gene sequence: CDR1 LGHNT, CDR2 FRNRAP. V gave up 3 bases and J gave up 4 bases, with 8 bases separating them. The CDR3 runs 13 residues. The CDR3 nucleotides read TGTGCTAGTGGTTTCTTCGGATCAGATACGCAGTATTTT. Translation gives CASGFFGSDTQYF.

V usage is TRBV5-1 and J usage is TRBJ2-1; possibly TRBD2 for D (7 bases). Germline V CDR1 and CDR2: SGHRS, YFSETQ. This CDR3 spans 14 amino acids. Between the trimmed V and J ends, which lost 4 bases and 9 bases, there was a span of 17 bases. Here the CDR3 reads CASSEGGPLGEQFF. CDR3 in DNA: TGCGCCAGCAGCGAGGGGGGGCCCTTGGGTGAGCAGTTCTTC.

The chain uses TRBV7-3 and TRBJ1-1; D unresolved. The CDR3 contains 15 residues. With 3 bases removed from V and 4 bases from J, the gap between germline ends came to 15 bases. The germline V gene has CDR1 SGHTA and CDR2 FQGTGA. CDR3 residues: CASSFDARGSTEAFF. Here the CDR3 DNA reads TGTGCCAGCAGCTTCGACGCCCGGGGAAGCACTGAAGCTTTCTTT.

This sequence joins TRBV28 and TRBJ1-2, with D hard to call. The V gene's germline CDR1 is MDHEN and CDR2 SYDVKM. V lost 2 bases and J lost 8, with 12 bases in between. This CDR3 region has 13 residues. CDR3 nucleotide sequence: TGTGCCAGCAGTTTAGCGGGAGGAAAAGGCTACACCTTC. It specifies CASSLAGGKGYTF.

The V and J genes are TRBV4-2 and TRBJ2-5; TRBD1 matches at 9 bases. V shed 0 bases and J 2 bases; nucleotides not matched to a gene: 7. CDR1 and CDR2 (germline): LGHNA, YNFKEQ. The CDR3 spans 17 residues. CDR3 in DNA: TGTGCCAGCAGCCAAGATTTTGGCGGACAGGGGCAAGAGACCCAGTACTTC. This codes for CASSQDFGGQGQETQYF.

The rearrangement joins TRBV7-2 to TRBJ2-3; D perhaps matches TRBD2 (6 bases). The CDR3 loop spans 15 amino acids. V was trimmed by 5 bases and J by 4 bases, leaving 16 bases between them. Germline CDR1 reads SGHTA; CDR2 reads FQGNSA. The CDR3 here is CASSGGSNIPDTQYF. As DNA, the CDR3 is TGTGCCAGCAGCGGGGGGTCAAATATCCCAGATACGCAGTATTTT.

The chain uses TRBV5-1 and TRBJ1-1; D ambiguous. Looked up from germline, CDR1 is SGHRS and CDR2 is YFSETQ. Trimming took off 0 bases at V and 0 bases at J, with 9 bases between the two ends. This CDR3 is built from 15 residues. The CDR3 bases are TGCGCCAGCAGCTTGGAAGGGAGGCTGAACACTGAAGCTTTCTTT. Its translation is CASSLEGRLNTEAFF.

The sample holds a few counts of this clone. The chain recombines TRBV5-4 with TRBJ2-5, with D possibly being TRBD1 (5 bases). The V gene's germline CDR1 is SGHNT and CDR2 YYREEE (reference sequence). Trimming left V 4 bases short and J 2 bases short, with 15 bases between. CDR3 length equals 15 residues. CDR3 region: CASSKHPTEQETQYF. In DNA, the CDR3 is TGTGCCAGCAGCAAACACCCGACAGAGCAAGAGACCCAGTACTTC.

This chain joins TRBV5-4 and TRBJ2-3; the match to TRBD1 covers 10 bases. V lost 4 bases and J lost 0; bases outside the gene matches: 8. Germline V gene sequence: CDR1 SGHNT, CDR2 YYREEE (reference sequence). This CDR3 comprises 17 residues. This CDR3 is CASSPHGQGVSTDTQYF. The DNA of the CDR3 is TGTGCCAGCAGCCCACACGGACAGGGGGTGAGCACAGATACGCAGTATTTT.

For the CDR3, the DNA is TGTGCCAGCAGTCCCGGGGGGGCTGCAGGCTACGAGCAGTACGTC. It codes for CASSPGGAAGYEQYV. The chain carries TRBV27 and TRBJ2-7; 8 bases map to TRBD2. This CDR3 comprises 15 residues. Germline-derived CDR1 and CDR2 are MNHEY and SMNVEV (reference sequence). After removal of 5 bases from V and 3 bases from J, the junction contained 9 bases not matched to a gene.

The rearrangement links TRBV18 to TRBJ1-3, with unresolved D. The CDR3 extends over 16 amino acids. The V gene's germline CDR1 is KGHSH and CDR2 LQKENI. V was pared by 2 bases and J by 2 bases, with 13 bases between. The CDR3 loop is CASSPDSGRAGNTIYF. Written as DNA, the CDR3 is TGTGCCAGCTCACCAGATTCCGGGCGAGCTGGAAACACCATATATTTT.

The genes are TRBV5-1 and TRBJ1-6; tentative D call: TRBD1 (6 bases). Per the germline V gene, CDR1 is SGHRS and CDR2 is YFSETQ. The V and J ends lost 0 bases and 8 bases respectively, with 12 bases between them. The CDR3 spans 15 residues. CDR3: CASSLGDITDSPLHF. CDR3 sequence (DNA): TGCGCCAGCAGCTTGGGGGACATTACGGATTCACCCCTCCACTTT.

The V call is TRBV10-3, the J call TRBJ1-1; D unclear. The germline V gene has CDR1 ENHRY and CDR2 SYGVKD. The CDR3 sequence is 11 residues long. V lost 7 bases and J lost 5, with 8 bases in between. In DNA form, the CDR3 reads TGTGCCATCATTGGGGAGACTGAAGCTTTCTTT. The encoded protein is CAIIGETEAFF.

This rearrangement joins TRBV2 to TRBJ1-4; D may be TRBD1 (5 bases). Germline CDR1 reads SNHLY; CDR2 reads FYNNEI. The length of the CDR3 is 12 residues. Deletions cut 6 bases from V and 6 bases from J, with 8 bases between. DNA for the CDR3: TGTGCCAGCAGACAGGAGGATGAAAAACTGTTTTTT. Translation gives CASRQEDEKLFF.

The chain recombines TRBV30 with TRBJ2-5; D uncertain. V gave up 0 bases and J gave up 7 bases, with 6 bases separating them. CDR3 length: 11 amino acids. Germline lookup yields CDR1 GTSNPN and CDR2 SVGIG (reference sequence). The CDR3 DNA reads as TGTGCCTGGAGTGTACAAAGGACCCAGTACTTC. Amino acid sequence: CAWSVQRTQYF.